Listed below are T cell receptor beta chains from one sample, sequenced in a study of CD8+CD57+ T cells in acquired aplastic anemia. Using its own MiXCR run on the reads, TCRdb lists one record per CDR3 protein. This table holds approximately 81,000 distinct CDR3 sequences, 40% to 50% found once. Input material: sorted CD4+, CD8+, or CD8+CD57+ T cells (not recorded which) from PBMCs. The receptors come from a human donor in good health, serving as a control. Both conserved end residues are part of each CDR3. Fields, in order: clone size, D gene, CDR3 length, V gene, J gene, CDR3 DNA, CDR3 protein. The D gene is left open where the match is weak. The size entry is marked missing in some rows and otherwise reads once, few, many or a size class.

few	.	13	TRBV28	TRBJ1-1	TGTGCCAGCAGTTCGGGGGGGAACACTGAAGCTTTCTTT	CASSSGGNTEAFF
many	TRBD2	15	TRBV19	TRBJ2-3	TGTGCCAGTAGTATGGCGGGAGCTGGAACAGATACGCAGTATTTT	CASSMAGAGTDTQYF
many	.	18	TRBV9	TRBJ2-6	TGTGCCAGCAGCGTACCCAGGGATGGAACCTCTGGGGCCAACGTCCTGACTTTC	CASSVPRDGTSGANVLTF
few	TRBD1	15	TRBV18	TRBJ2-7	TGTGCCAGCTCGCAGGACAGGGGAAAGGGCGACGAGCAGTACTTC	CASSQDRGKGDEQYF
.	TRBD1	13	TRBV7-9	TRBJ2-7	TGTGCCAGCAGCTTAGGGACAGGGAGCGAGCAGTACTTC	CASSLGTGSEQYF
many	TRBD2	17	TRBV7-8	TRBJ2-3	TGTGCCAGCAGCCAGACTAGCGGGAGAAAGGACACAGATACGCAGTATTTT	CASSQTSGRKDTDTQYF
.	.	13	TRBV20-1	TRBJ2-1	TGCAGTGCTAGAGTGGGGGGCCGCGATGAGCAGTTCTTC	CSARVGGRDEQFF
many	TRBD2	17	TRBV7-9	TRBJ2-7	TGTGCCAGCAGCCCACCTGGCGGCGGGAGCGGGAGTTACGAGCAGTACTTC	CASSPPGGGSGSYEQYF
.	.	11	TRBV30	TRBJ1-1	TGTGCCTGGAGTGTTGGCACTGAAGCTTTCTTT	CAWSVGTEAFF
many	TRBD2	15	TRBV7-9	TRBJ2-7	TGTGCCAGCAGTTACCTTAGCGGGGGGGCCTACGAGCAGTACTTC	CASSYLSGGAYEQYF
many	TRBD1	14	TRBV6-5	TRBJ2-7	TGTGCCAGCAGCCGGGACAGTGTTTCCTACGAGCAGTACTTC	CASSRDSVSYEQYF
many	.	14	TRBV13	TRBJ2-3	TGTGCCAGCAGCCCCCCTGAGCTCACAGATACGCAGTATTTT	CASSPPELTDTQYF
many	.	14	TRBV11-2	TRBJ2-7	TGTGCCAGCAGCTTAGATCGCGGACTCTACGAGCAGTACTTC	CASSLDRGLYEQYF
.	TRBD1	14	TRBV2	TRBJ2-7	TGTGCCAGCAGTTTGGGAGACAGGGCCGGCGAGCAGTACTTC	CASSLGDRAGEQYF
.	TRBD2	18	TRBV25-1	TRBJ2-3	TGTGCCAGCAGTGCCCTAGGTCCCGGGACTAGCGGGAGGGATACGCAGTATTTT	CASSALGPGTSGRDTQYF
.	TRBD2	16	TRBV25-1	TRBJ2-2	TGTGCCAGCAGTGCCCTAGCGGATGCGAACACCGGGGAGCTGTTTTTT	CASSALADANTGELFF
.	TRBD1	16	TRBV11-2	TRBJ2-2	TGTGCCAGCAGCCTTCAGGGACAGGGTTACACCGGGGAGCTGTTTTTT	CASSLQGQGYTGELFF
.	.	15	TRBV5-1	TRBJ1-6	TGCGCCAGCAGCCCTGGAGGGGATACGAGTTCACCCCTCCACTTT	CASSPGGDTSSPLHF
.	TRBD1	12	TRBV7-9	TRBJ2-7	TGCGCCAGCAGCCAAGATCAGGGGGCCATGAACTTC	CASSQDQGAMNF
few	.	14	TRBV24-1	TRBJ2-7	TGTGCCACCAGTGAATCGCGAGACGTCGGCGAGCAGTACTTC	CATSESRDVGEQYF
few	.	14	TRBV25-1	TRBJ1-2	TGTGCCAGCAGTGCGGGATCTGGCCTCTATGGCTACACCTTC	CASSAGSGLYGYTF
many	TRBD1	14	TRBV5-5	TRBJ2-3	TGTGCCAGCAGCTTCCGACAGGGATGGGATACGCAGTATTTT	CASSFRQGWDTQYF
.	.	13	TRBV20-1	TRBJ1-2	TGCAGTGCTGCGACCGGGACACCATATGGCTACACCTTC	CSAATGTPYGYTF
many	TRBD1	17	TRBV2	TRBJ1-3	TGTGCCAGCAGTGCCAAGGACAGGCCTCGCTCTGGAAACACCATATATTTT	CASSAKDRPRSGNTIYF
.	TRBD1	14	TRBV29-1	TRBJ2-7	TGCAGCGTTGAGGGACAGGTAGGGTCCTACGAGCAGTACTTC	CSVEGQVGSYEQYF